This T cell receptor beta chain was profiled in a study of shared clonotypes between healthy human individuals. General study points: A limitation of the genetic and exposure-history diversity represented arose from few donors. Memory subsets generally showed smaller estimated richness than naive subsets did. Shared clonotypes: about 4.6% naive CD4, approximately 3.4% naive CD8, 2.3% memory CD4, under 0.45% memory CD8.

As to this clone: What it binds is unknown.

Deletions cut 0 bases from V and 6 bases from J, with 13 bases between. The CDR3 is 15 residues long. Germline V gene data show CDR1 as SGDLS and CDR2 as YYNGEE. The naive CD8 fraction comprised CD45RO-negative cells positively selected for CCR7 and excluded terminally differentiated effector memory CD45RA+ cells. Sequencing was at deep level. Assay: immunoSEQ multiplex PCR; the TCRdb copy retains only in-frame clones and omits some. The sample contains around 2,000,000 clones, about 95% of which appear only once. The sample taken for sequencing was naive CD8+ T cells sorted from blood. V is TRBV9 and J is TRBJ2-1; TRBD1 is a possible D gene (5 bases). This TCR came from a young man in good health. Here the CDR3 reads CASSVAEDSSNEQFF. CDR3 coding DNA: TGTGCCAGCAGCGTAGCTGAAGACAGCTCCAATGAGCAGTTCTTC.